These 9 T cell receptor beta chains originate from one sample sequenced in a study of identifying expanded T cells in peripheral blood. Method: immunoSEQ multiplex PCR; TCRdb's copy keeps in-frame clones and lacks some. The table includes some 99,000 clones, less than 90% detected once. The sequencing sample was made of blood. The receptors originated from a person between 18 and 70 years old in good health.

The gene calls are TRBV30 and TRBJ1-2; no reliable D call. Trimming cost V 2 bases and J 4 bases, with 11 bases left between them. CDR1 is GTSNPN, CDR2 SVGIG, per germline (reference sequence). The CDR3 totals 13 residues. The CDR3 sequence is CAWSQGQVYGYTF. As DNA, the CDR3 is TGTGCCTGGAGTCAAGGGCAGGTCTATGGCTACACCTTC.

V gene TRBV7-6 combines with J gene TRBJ1-2; 8 positions agree with TRBD1. Germline assignment: CDR1 SGHVS and CDR2 FNYEAQ. The J segment lost 4 bases and the V segment lost 5 bases, leaving 12 bases of the junction unmatched. There are 16 residues in the CDR3. Here the CDR3 reads CASSPLQGATPYGYTF. The CDR3 DNA follows: TGTGCCAGCAGCCCTTTGCAGGGGGCAACGCCCTATGGCTACACCTTC.

The V and J genes are TRBV29-1 and TRBJ2-5; perhaps TRBD2 as D (6 bases). From germline, CDR1 is SQVTM and CDR2 ANQGSEA. This CDR3 contains 14 residues. Trimming removed 4 bases at V and 5 bases at J, with 17 bases between. This CDR3 reads CSVAPSEGRETQYF. The CDR3 coding sequence is TGCAGCGTTGCTCCTAGCGAGGGACGGGAGACCCAGTACTTC.

The chain recombines TRBV18 with TRBJ1-1; the D gene is possibly TRBD1 (6 bases). This CDR3 has 17 amino acids. Germline-derived CDR1 and CDR2 are KGHSH and LQKENI. V was clipped by 3 bases and J by 4 bases, with 21 bases between them. The CDR3 DNA follows: TGTGCCAGCTCACCGACGGACCAGGGGCGCGGGAGCACTGAAGCTTTCTTT. Translating gives CASSPTDQGRGSTEAFF. Drawing the rest from reference TRBV18 and TRBJ1-1, the complete variable domain is NAGVMQNPRHLVRRRGQEARLRCSPMKGHSHVYWYRQLPEEGLKFMVYLQKENIIDESGMPKERFSAEFPKEGPSILRIQQVVRGDSAAYFCASSPTDQGRGSTEAFFGQGTRLTVV.

The rearrangement links TRBV28 to TRBJ1-1; weak D call: TRBD1 (6 bases). The germline CDR1 and CDR2 sequences are MDHEN and SYDVKM. The CDR3 has 15 residues. V dropped 6 bases and J dropped 1 base, with 15 bases sitting between them. The CDR3: CASSPPGHKNTEAFF. CDR3 nucleotides: TGTGCCAGCAGCCCTCCGGGACACAAGAACACTGAAGCTTTCTTT.

This clone turned up a few times. The chain couples TRBV9 to TRBJ2-1, with 9 bases matching TRBD2. The ends lost 4 bases at V and 5 bases at J; junction bases unmatched: 4. Germline-derived CDR1 and CDR2 are SGDLS and YYNGEE. This CDR3 has 14 residues. Written as DNA, the CDR3 is TGTGCCAGCAGCTTTCGACTAGCGGACAATGAGCAGTTCTTC. It encodes CASSFRLADNEQFF.

The chain uses TRBV19 and TRBJ2-2; a possible D gene is TRBD2 (5 bases). The V gene lost 4 bases and the J gene lost 5 bases, with 11 bases spanning the gap. The germline gives CDR1 LNHDA, CDR2 SQIVND (reference sequence). CDR3 length: 14 amino acids. The CDR3 here is CASSKRGETGELFF. The DNA for the CDR3 is TGTGCCAGTAGTAAACGGGGAGAGACCGGGGAGCTGTTTTTT.

The chain carries TRBV5-1 and TRBJ2-5; 10 nucleotides align to TRBD1. The CDR3 has 13 residues. From germline, CDR1 is SGHRS and CDR2 YFSETQ. The ends lost 4 bases at V and 9 bases at J; junction bases unmatched: 6. The CDR3 spells CASSTGTGEPQYF. The CDR3 coding sequence is TGCGCCAGCAGCACCGGGACAGGGGAGCCCCAGTACTTC.

This chain links TRBV5-6 with TRBJ2-2; a weak D match, TRBD1 (5 bases). The CDR3 contains 16 residues. V was shortened by 1 base and J by 4 bases, with 14 bases between the two germline ends. CDR1 SGHDT and CDR2 YYEEEE come from the germline V gene. The CDR3, as DNA: TGTGCCAGCAGCTTGCGGTCTGGGGCGGCCACCGGGGAGCTGTTTTTT. As protein: CASSLRSGAATGELFF.